Following are 27 T cell receptor beta chains from one sample sequenced in a study of Tregs in tolerant kidney transplant recipients. Their recognized antigens are unknown. Assay: immunoSEQ multiplex PCR; the TCRdb copy retains only in-frame clones and omits some. The table records 15,000 to 20,000 clones, around 55% of them present only once. Sequencing was done on a sample of Tregs from blood cultured with allogeneic cells. All receptors come from a human donor in good health.

This clone turned up a few times. V gene TRBV5-4 combines with J gene TRBJ2-1, with 10 bases identical to TRBD1. The CDR3 is 16 residues long. CDR1 is SGHNT, CDR2 YYREEE, per germline (reference sequence). V trimming: 4 bases; J trimming: 5 bases; junction bases outside the gene matches: 9. Here the CDR3 reads CASSPPGTGAHNEQFF. DNA for the CDR3: TGTGCCAGCAGCCCTCCCGGGACAGGGGCCCACAATGAGCAGTTCTTC.

The genes are TRBV30 and TRBJ2-5, with D perhaps matching TRBD1 (6 bases). This CDR3 is built from 13 residues. The germline V and J ends were trimmed by 3 bases and 4 bases, with 12 bases remaining between them. The V gene's germline CDR1 is GTSNPN and CDR2 SVGIG (reference sequence). The CDR3 is CAWSASRGETQYF. For the CDR3, the DNA is TGTGCCTGGAGCGCCTCCAGGGGAGAGACCCAGTACTTC. Based on the CDR3 plus reference TRBV30 and TRBJ2-5, the full variable domain is SQTIHQWPATLVQPVGSPLSLECTVEGTSNPNLYWYRQAAGRGLQLLFYSVGIGQISSEVPQNLSASRPQDRQFILSSKKLLLSDSGFYLCAWSASRGETQYFGPGTRLLVL.

J is TRBJ1-2 and V is TRBV4-3; D is unclear. Germline lookup yields CDR1 LGHNA and CDR2 YSLEER. Trimming stripped 2 bases from V and 1 base from J, with 14 bases between. CDR3 size: 16 residues. The CDR3 loop is CASSQKRGVHNYGYTF. In DNA form, the CDR3 reads TGCGCCAGCAGCCAAAAGCGGGGAGTCCATAACTATGGCTACACCTTC.

This clone was seen only a few times. The chain couples TRBV10-2 to TRBJ2-2, with a possible D match to TRBD2 (7 bases). Trimming took off 0 bases at V and 9 bases at J, with 17 bases between the two ends. Germline V CDR1 and CDR2: WSHSY, SAAADI. The CDR3 length is 16 residues. CDR3 DNA sequence: TGCGCCAGCAGTGAGTCGAGCCGGGGGGCCCACCGGGAGCTGTTTTTT. Its translation: CASSESSRGAHRELFF.

This chain connects TRBV6-6 to TRBJ2-5; 15 nucleotides align to TRBD2. CDR1 and CDR2 from the germline V gene are MNHNY and SVGAGI (reference sequence). Unmatched junction bases numbered 1, after V lost 4 bases and J lost 7 bases. The CDR3 is made up of 14 amino acids. The CDR3 here is CASSLGLAGGTQYF. The CDR3 bases are TGTGCCAGCAGTTTGGGACTAGCGGGGGGGACCCAGTACTTC.

The chain uses TRBV5-1 and TRBJ2-7; a weak D match, TRBD2 (5 bases). Per germline, CDR1 SGHRS and CDR2 YFSETQ. The CDR3 length is 16 residues. V gave up 4 bases and J gave up 3 bases, with 20 bases separating them. In DNA, the CDR3 is TGCGCCAGCAGCCACACCCTACTTAGCGTCCGCTACGAGCAGTACTTC. Residues: CASSHTLLSVRYEQYF. Combining the CDR3 with reference TRBV5-1 and TRBJ2-7 gives the whole variable domain KAGVTQTPRYLIKTRGQQVTLSCSPISGHRSVSWYQQTPGQGLQFLFEYFSETQRNKGNFPGRFSGRQFSNSRSEMNVSTLELGDSALYLCASSHTLLSVRYEQYFGPGTRLTVT.

V is TRBV6-6 and J is TRBJ2-7, with D perhaps being TRBD1 or TRBD2 (5 bases each). The ends were cut back, 4 bases at V and 6 bases at J, with 10 bases in the middle. This CDR3 spans 12 amino acids. Germline V CDR1 and CDR2: MNHNY, SVGAGI (reference sequence). This CDR3 is CASSFQRGEQYF. CDR3 bases: TGTGCCAGCAGTTTCCAGAGGGGCGAGCAGTACTTC.

This sequence joins TRBV7-9 and TRBJ2-3; a possible D gene is TRBD2 (6 bases). V was pared by 3 bases and J by 6 bases, with 19 bases between. This CDR3 has 16 residues. In germline, CDR1 is SEHNR, CDR2 FQNEAQ (reference sequence). The CDR3 spells CASSFGITSQTDTQYF. CDR3 nucleotide sequence: TGTGCCAGCAGCTTTGGGATTACTAGCCAGACGGATACGCAGTATTTT.

The chain has TRBV2 and TRBJ1-2; TRBD1 agrees at 9 bases. The V segment lost 8 bases and the J segment 4 bases; nucleotides outside the gene matches: 11. Germline V gene data show CDR1 as SNHLY and CDR2 as FYNNEI. The CDR3 sequence is 15 residues long. CDR3 sequence (DNA): TGTGCCAGCCGGGTACCGGGACAGGGAAGCTATGGCTACACCTTC. It yields the protein CASRVPGQGSYGYTF.

The chain joins TRBV7-8 to TRBJ2-1, with TRBD1 as a possible D gene (6 bases). The germline V gene has CDR1 SGHVS and CDR2 FQNEAQ. The V end was cut by 5 bases, the J end by 4 bases, with 9 bases between. This CDR3 has 13 residues. This CDR3 reads CASSTGQYNEQFF. The CDR3 coding sequence is TGTGCCAGCAGCACAGGACAGTACAATGAGCAGTTCTTC.

This rearrangement joins TRBV7-2 to TRBJ1-6, with D perhaps matching TRBD1 (5 bases). The V gene's germline CDR1 is SGHTA and CDR2 FQGNSA. CDR3 length: 13 residues. The V gene lost 4 bases and the J gene lost 10 bases, with 11 bases spanning the gap. The CDR3 loop reads CASSSGWDSPLHF. The CDR3 DNA reads TGTGCCAGCAGCTCGGGTTGGGACTCACCCCTCCACTTT.

The chain uses TRBV7-7 and TRBJ2-5; D ambiguous. Germline-derived CDR1 and CDR2 are SSHAT and FNYEAQ (reference sequence). With 5 bases removed from V and 1 base from J, the gap between germline ends came to 8 bases. The CDR3 length is 13 residues. The CDR3 DNA sequence: TGTGCCAGCAGCGCCTCCTCCCAAGAGACCCAGTACTTC. Amino acid sequence: CASSASSQETQYF.

The chain is built from TRBV7-2 and TRBJ1-3; D gene unclear. CDR3 length: 14 amino acids. In germline, CDR1 is SGHTA, CDR2 FQGNSA. V dropped 2 bases and J dropped 3 bases, with 8 bases sitting between them. CDR3 nucleotide sequence: TGTGCCAGCAGCTTAAACCAGGTTGGAAACACCATATATTTT. As protein: CASSLNQVGNTIYF.

In this sample, this clone turned up a few times. The chain combines TRBV19 with TRBJ1-4; 7 bases agree with TRBD1. The germline CDR1 and CDR2 sequences are LNHDA and SQIVND (reference sequence). Germline trimming cut 6 bases from V and 7 bases from J; bases unmatched to any gene: 2. The CDR3 extends over 12 amino acids. The CDR3 DNA follows: TGTGCCAGTAGAGACAGGGTTGAAAAACTGTTTTTT. Its protein is CASRDRVEKLFF.

The rearrangement uses TRBV5-1 and TRBJ2-5; D is undetermined. With 4 bases removed from V and 2 bases from J, the gap between germline ends came to 18 bases. Per the germline V gene, CDR1 is SGHRS and CDR2 is YFSETQ. The CDR3 extends over 16 amino acids. The CDR3 DNA is TGCGCCAGCAGCCCGTCCGGACCGTCAACGCAAGAGACCCAGTACTTC. Translated: CASSPSGPSTQETQYF.

This clone was detected a few times. One end of the junction is discordant with germline, which a read error may explain. The V call is TRBV28, the J call TRBJ2-7, with 11 nucleotides matching TRBD1. The length of the CDR3 is 15 residues. Germline values: CDR1 MDHEN, CDR2 SYDVKM. DNA of the CDR3: TGTGCCAGCAGCTTATGGACAGGGGGCATGTACGAGCAGTACTTC. Translation gives CASSLWTGGMYEQYF. Complete variable domain (other parts from reference TRBV28 and TRBJ2-7): DVKVTQSSRYLVKRTGEKVFLECVQDMDHENMFWYRQDPGLGLRLIYFSYDVKMKEKGDIPEGYSVSREKKERFSLILESASTNQTSMYLCASSLWTGGMYEQYFGPGTRLTVT.

This clone is a singleton in its sample. The chain couples TRBV15 to TRBJ2-7, with 9 nucleotides matching TRBD1. Germline CDR1 and CDR2: LNHNV and YYDKDF (reference sequence). The V gene end was trimmed by 2 bases and the J gene end by 4 bases; junction bases not matched to a gene: 6. CDR3 length: 15 residues. CDR3 nucleotides: TGTGCCACCAGCAGATCCGGACAGGGGAGATACGAGCAGTACTTC. This sequence encodes CATSRSGQGRYEQYF.

This clone occurred a few times. The V and J genes are TRBV18 and TRBJ1-5; D perhaps matches TRBD1 (6 bases). Looked up from germline, CDR1 is KGHSH and CDR2 is LQKENI. The CDR3 contains 13 residues. Trimming shortened V by 5 bases and J by 5 bases, and 10 bases separated the two germline ends. The CDR3 DNA is TGTGCCAGCTCAGCAAGGGGGGATCAGCCCCAGCATTTT. Encoded protein: CASSARGDQPQHF.

This clone was observed a few times. The chain uses TRBV7-8 and TRBJ1-1; D gene uncertain. This CDR3 comprises 14 residues. V shed 7 bases and J shed 4 bases, with 16 bases lying between them. Looked up from germline, CDR1 is SGHVS and CDR2 is FQNEAQ. CDR3 protein: CASIEAPMGTEAFF. In nucleotides, the CDR3 is TGTGCCAGCATCGAAGCTCCTATGGGCACTGAAGCTTTCTTT. The full variable domain, completed using reference TRBV7-8 and TRBJ1-1, is GAGVSQSPRYKVAKRGQDVALRCDPISGHVSLFWYQQALGQGPEFLTYFQNEAQLDKSGLPSDRFFAERPEGSVSTLKIQRTQQEDSAVYLCASIEAPMGTEAFFGQGTRLTVV.

The CDR3 DNA sequence: TGTGCCAGCAGTCCTCGGCAGGGGGGGAATGAGCAGTTCTTC. Protein product: CASSPRQGGNEQFF. The chain links TRBV2 to TRBJ2-1; D may be TRBD1 or TRBD2 (7 bases each). V gave up 5 bases and J gave up 7 bases, with 15 bases separating them. CDR1 and CDR2 (germline): SNHLY, FYNNEI. The CDR3 runs to 14 residues. Variable domain in full (rest from reference TRBV2 and TRBJ2-1): EPEVTQTPSHQVTQMGQEVILRCVPISNHLYFYWYRQILGQKVEFLVSFYNNEISEKSEIFDDQFSVERPDGSNFTLKIRSTKLEDSAMYFCASSPRQGGNEQFFGPGTRLTVL.

V usage is TRBV19 and J usage is TRBJ1-1; no reliable D call. The CDR3 runs 14 residues. The ends were cut back, 6 bases at V and 1 base at J, with 12 bases in the middle. Germline V gives CDR1 LNHDA, CDR2 SQIVND (reference sequence). CDR3 sequence: CASRPQWGNTEAFF. The CDR3 DNA reads TGTGCCAGTAGGCCCCAGTGGGGGAACACTGAAGCTTTCTTT.

To note about this clone: One end of the junction is discordant with germline, which a read error may explain. The CDR3: CASSLGPSYTF. The DNA for the CDR3 is TGTGCCAGCAGCTTGGGGCCGAGCTACACCTTC. The chain joins TRBV5-3 to TRBJ1-2, with D possibly TRBD1 on 5 matching bases. TRBV5-3 counts as an open reading frame of uncertain function. The CDR3 runs to 11 residues.

The chain carries TRBV6-1 and TRBJ2-5, with 7 bases aligning to TRBD2. Gene TRBJ2-7 matches the end of the DNA better, so the J call may be wrong. CDR3 size: 14 residues. Germline CDR1 MNHNS, CDR2 SASEGT. In DNA, the CDR3 is TGTGCCAGCAGGGGTAGCGGGCGAATCTACGAGCAGTACTTC. Translated: CASRGSGRIYEQYF.

This clone is categorized as medium-sized (0.01 to 0.1%). This sequence joins TRBV5-6 and TRBJ2-2, with a tentative D call TRBD2 (5 bases). The germline gives CDR1 SGHDT, CDR2 YYEEEE. The CDR3 runs to 16 residues. V shed 2 bases and J shed 5 bases, with 16 bases lying between them. CDR3 sequence (DNA): TGTGCCAGCAGCTTCGACGCGAGGGCGAGGACCGGGGAGCTGTTTTTT. This gives the protein CASSFDARARTGELFF.

This chain links TRBV19 with TRBJ2-2; TRBD2 is a possible D gene (6 bases). CDR3 length equals 16 residues. Trimming stripped 7 bases from V and 6 bases from J, with 21 bases between. Germline CDR1 is LNHDA and CDR2 is SQIVND (reference sequence). In nucleotides, the CDR3 is TGTGCCAGTACCACCCCAGGCGGCCCGGGGGCCGGGGAGCTGTTTTTT. Residues: CASTTPGGPGAGELFF.

The V call is TRBV10-3, the J call TRBJ2-1; D remains unclear. Germline-derived CDR1 and CDR2 are ENHRY and SYGVKD. V lost 0 bases and J lost 10, with 7 bases in between. This CDR3 spans 12 amino acids. CDR3 DNA sequence: TGTGCCATCAGTGAGTCGATGACAGAGCAGTTCTTC. This translates into CAISESMTEQFF.

This chain joins TRBV27 and TRBJ2-5, with D tentatively TRBD2 (5 bases). V gave up 6 bases and J gave up 5 bases, with 16 bases separating them. The germline gives CDR1 MNHEY, CDR2 SMNVEV (reference sequence). This CDR3 region has 14 residues. The chain's CDR3 is CASSPNGLRETQYF. The CDR3 coding sequence is TGTGCCAGCAGCCCCAATGGACTGAGGGAGACCCAGTACTTC.